This record looks at one T cell receptor beta chain sequence and its context. These data belong to a study of blood T cell repertoires in COVID-19. The CDR3 is 17 amino acids. Losses at the gene ends were 3 bases for V and 7 bases for J; bases not matched to a gene: 13. The germline V gene has CDR1 LNHNV and CDR2 YYDKDF (reference sequence). TCRdb's copy holds only in-frame clones and misses some; the assay was immunoSEQ multiplex PCR. The table lists 100,000 or so clones, more than 85% of them singletons. Material for sequencing was peripheral blood. This sequence originates from a man between 45 and 60 years old with active COVID-19. This chain connects TRBV15 to TRBJ2-3; 10 bases line up with TRBD1. CDR3 sequence: CATSSYATGQGRNTQYF. The CDR3 DNA reads TGTGCCACCAGCAGTTACGCGACGGGACAGGGGCGGAATACGCAGTATTTT.